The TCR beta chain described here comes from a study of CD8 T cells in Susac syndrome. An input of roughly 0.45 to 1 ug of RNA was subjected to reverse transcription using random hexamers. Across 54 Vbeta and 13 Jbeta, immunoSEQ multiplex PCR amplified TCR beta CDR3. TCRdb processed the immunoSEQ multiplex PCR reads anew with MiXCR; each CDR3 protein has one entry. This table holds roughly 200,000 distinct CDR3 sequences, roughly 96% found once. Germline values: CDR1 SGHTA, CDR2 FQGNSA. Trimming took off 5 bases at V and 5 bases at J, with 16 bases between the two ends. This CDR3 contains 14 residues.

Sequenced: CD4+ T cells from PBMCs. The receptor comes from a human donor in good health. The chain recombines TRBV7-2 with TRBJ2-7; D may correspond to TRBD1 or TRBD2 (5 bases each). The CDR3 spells CASSTPGGFDEQYF. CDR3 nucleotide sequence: TGTGCCAGCAGCACCCCTGGGGGATTCGACGAGCAGTACTTC.